This TCR beta chain was sequenced for a study of blood T cell repertoires in COVID-19. This table comes from immunoSEQ multiplex PCR, and its TCRdb copy is limited to in-frame clones, with some not included. The sample lists fewer than 450,000 clones, over 75% seen once, with over 2% in the top ten. Germline CDR1 MGHRA, CDR2 YSYEKL. This CDR3 is built from 16 residues. V gave up 0 bases and J gave up 0 bases, with 9 bases separating them. Source material: PBMCs or T cells enriched from blood (not recorded which). The sequence derives from a woman in her forties with acute COVID-19. The chain links TRBV4-1 to TRBJ2-1, with unresolved D. This chain's CDR3 is CASSQDGSSSYNEQFF. The CDR3 nucleotides are TGCGCCAGCAGCCAAGACGGGTCCAGCTCCTACAATGAGCAGTTCTTC.